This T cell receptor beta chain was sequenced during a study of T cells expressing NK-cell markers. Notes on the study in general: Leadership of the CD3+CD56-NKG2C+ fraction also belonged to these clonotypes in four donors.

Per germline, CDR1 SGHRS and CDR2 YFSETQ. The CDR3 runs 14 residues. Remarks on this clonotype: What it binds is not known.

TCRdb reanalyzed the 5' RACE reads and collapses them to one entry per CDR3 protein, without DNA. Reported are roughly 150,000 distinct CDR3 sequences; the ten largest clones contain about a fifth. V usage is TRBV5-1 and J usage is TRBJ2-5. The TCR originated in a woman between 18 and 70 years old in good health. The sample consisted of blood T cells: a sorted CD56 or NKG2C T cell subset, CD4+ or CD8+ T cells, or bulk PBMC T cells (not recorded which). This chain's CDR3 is CASRATLGQETQYF.